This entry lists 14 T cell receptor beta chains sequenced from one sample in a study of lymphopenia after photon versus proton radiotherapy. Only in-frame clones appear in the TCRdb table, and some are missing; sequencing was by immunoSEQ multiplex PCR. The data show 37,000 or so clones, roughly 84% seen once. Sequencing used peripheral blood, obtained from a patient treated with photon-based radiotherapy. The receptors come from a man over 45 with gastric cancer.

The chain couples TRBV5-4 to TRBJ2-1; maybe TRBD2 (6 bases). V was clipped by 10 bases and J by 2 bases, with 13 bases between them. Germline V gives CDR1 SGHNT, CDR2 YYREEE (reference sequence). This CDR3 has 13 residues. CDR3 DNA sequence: TGTGCCTGGTCGGCGGGGCCCTACAATGAGCAGTTCTTC. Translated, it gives CAWSAGPYNEQFF.

DNA for the CDR3: TGTGCCGTGTCGGGGGCTAGCAATCAGCCCCAGCATTTT. Protein sequence: CAVSGASNQPQHF. The gene calls are TRBV19 and TRBJ1-5, with D perhaps matching TRBD1 (6 bases). Between the trimmed V and J ends, which lost 11 bases and 0 bases, there was a span of 11 bases. The CDR3 spans 13 residues. Germline V CDR1 and CDR2: LNHDA, SQIVND (reference sequence).

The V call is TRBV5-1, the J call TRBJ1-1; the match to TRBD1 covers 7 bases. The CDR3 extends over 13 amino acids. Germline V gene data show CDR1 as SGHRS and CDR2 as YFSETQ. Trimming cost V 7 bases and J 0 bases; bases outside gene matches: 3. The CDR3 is CASRTGLNTEAFF. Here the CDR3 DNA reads TGCGCCAGCCGGACAGGTTTGAACACTGAAGCTTTCTTT. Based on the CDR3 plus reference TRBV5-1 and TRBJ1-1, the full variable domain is KAGVTQTPRYLIKTRGQQVTLSCSPISGHRSVSWYQQTPGQGLQFLFEYFSETQRNKGNFPGRFSGRQFSNSRSEMNVSTLELGDSALYLCASRTGLNTEAFFGQGTRLTVV.

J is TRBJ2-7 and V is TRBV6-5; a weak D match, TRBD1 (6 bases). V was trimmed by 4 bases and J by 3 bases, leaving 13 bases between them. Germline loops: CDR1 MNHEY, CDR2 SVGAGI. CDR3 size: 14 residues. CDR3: CASSFQIQGYEQYF. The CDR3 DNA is TGTGCCAGCAGTTTTCAAATACAGGGCTACGAGCAGTACTTC.

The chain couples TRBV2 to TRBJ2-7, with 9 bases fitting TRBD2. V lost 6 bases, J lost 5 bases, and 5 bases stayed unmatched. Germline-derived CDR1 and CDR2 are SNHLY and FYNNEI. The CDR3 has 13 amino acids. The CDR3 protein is CASSPLAGHEQYF. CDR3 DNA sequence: TGTGCCAGCAGCCCACTAGCGGGCCACGAGCAGTACTTC.

CDR3 in DNA: TGTGCCAGCAGCAAATGGGGACAGGGTTTTTACCTCCCCGAACAGTACTTC. Translated: CASSKWGQGFYLPEQYF. This chain uses TRBV21-1 with TRBJ2-7; the D call TRBD1 from the table was never checked on the DNA. TRBV21-1 is an annotated pseudogene. The CDR3 runs to 17 residues.

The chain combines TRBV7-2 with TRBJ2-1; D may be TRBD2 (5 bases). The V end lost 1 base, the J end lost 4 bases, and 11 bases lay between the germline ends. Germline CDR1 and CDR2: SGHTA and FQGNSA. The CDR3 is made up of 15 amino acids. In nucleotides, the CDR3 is TGTGCCAGCAGCTTAGGCCCAAGAGGGTACAATGAGCAGTTCTTC. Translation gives CASSLGPRGYNEQFF.

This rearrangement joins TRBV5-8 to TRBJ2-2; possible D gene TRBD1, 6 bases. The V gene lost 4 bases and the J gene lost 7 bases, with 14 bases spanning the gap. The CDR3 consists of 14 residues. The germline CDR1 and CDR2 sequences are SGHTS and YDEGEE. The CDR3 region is CASSLQGVGGELFF. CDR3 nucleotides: TGTGCCAGCAGCCTACAGGGAGTCGGCGGGGAGCTGTTTTTT.

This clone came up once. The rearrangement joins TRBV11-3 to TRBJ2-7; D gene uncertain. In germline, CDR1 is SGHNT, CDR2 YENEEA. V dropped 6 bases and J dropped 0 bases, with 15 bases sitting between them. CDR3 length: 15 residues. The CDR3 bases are TGTGCCAGCAGACCAAAGACTCAGAACTCCTACGAGCAGTACTTC. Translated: CASRPKTQNSYEQYF.

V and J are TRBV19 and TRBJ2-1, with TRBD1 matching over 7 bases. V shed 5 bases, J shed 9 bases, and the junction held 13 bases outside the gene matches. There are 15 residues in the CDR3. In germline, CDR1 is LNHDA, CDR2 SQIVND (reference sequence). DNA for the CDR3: TGTGCCAGTAGTCCCACCCCGACAGGGACAGCTGAGCAGTTCTTC. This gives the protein CASSPTPTGTAEQFF.

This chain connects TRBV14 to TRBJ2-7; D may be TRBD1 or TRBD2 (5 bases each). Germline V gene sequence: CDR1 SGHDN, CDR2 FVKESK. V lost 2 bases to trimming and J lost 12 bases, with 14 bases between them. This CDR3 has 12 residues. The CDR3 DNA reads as TGTGCCAGCAGCCAACCTAGGGACCAGGCGTACTTC. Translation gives CASSQPRDQAYF.

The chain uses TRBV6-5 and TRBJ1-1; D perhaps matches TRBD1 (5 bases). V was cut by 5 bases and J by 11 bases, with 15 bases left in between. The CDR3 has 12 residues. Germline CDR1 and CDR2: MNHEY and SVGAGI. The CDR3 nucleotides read TGTGCCAGCAGTAGGGGATCGGAGGACGCTTTCTTT. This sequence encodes CASSRGSEDAFF.

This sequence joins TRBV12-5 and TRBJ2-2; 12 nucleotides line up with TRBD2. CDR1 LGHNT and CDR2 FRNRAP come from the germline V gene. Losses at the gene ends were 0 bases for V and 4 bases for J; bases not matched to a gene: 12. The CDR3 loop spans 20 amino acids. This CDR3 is CASGLVLWLAGGPGTGELFF. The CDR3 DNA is TGTGCTAGTGGTTTGGTACTATGGCTAGCGGGAGGGCCGGGCACCGGGGAGCTGTTTTTT.

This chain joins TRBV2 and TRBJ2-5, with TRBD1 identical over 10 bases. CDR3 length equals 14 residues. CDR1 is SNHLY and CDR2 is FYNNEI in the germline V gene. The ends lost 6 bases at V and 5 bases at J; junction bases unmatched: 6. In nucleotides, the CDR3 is TGTGCCAGCAGCGGGACAGGGGCTGGGGAGACCCAGTACTTC. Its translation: CASSGTGAGETQYF.